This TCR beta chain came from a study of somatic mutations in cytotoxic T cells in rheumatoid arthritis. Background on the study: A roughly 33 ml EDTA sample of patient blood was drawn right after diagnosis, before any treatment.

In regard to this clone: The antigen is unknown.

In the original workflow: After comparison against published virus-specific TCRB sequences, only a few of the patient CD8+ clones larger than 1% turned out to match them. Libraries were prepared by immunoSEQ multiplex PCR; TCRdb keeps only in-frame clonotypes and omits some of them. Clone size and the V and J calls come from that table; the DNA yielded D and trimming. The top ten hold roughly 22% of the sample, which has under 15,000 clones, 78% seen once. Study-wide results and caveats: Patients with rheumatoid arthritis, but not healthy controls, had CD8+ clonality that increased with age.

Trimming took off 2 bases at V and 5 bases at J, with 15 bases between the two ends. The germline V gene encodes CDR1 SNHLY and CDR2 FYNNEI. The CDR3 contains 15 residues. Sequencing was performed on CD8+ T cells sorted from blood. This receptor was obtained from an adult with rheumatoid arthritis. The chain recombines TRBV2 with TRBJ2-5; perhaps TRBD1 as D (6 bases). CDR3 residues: CASSEPGRGRETQYF. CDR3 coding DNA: TGTGCCAGCAGTGAACCTGGCAGGGGAAGGGAGACCCAGTACTTC.